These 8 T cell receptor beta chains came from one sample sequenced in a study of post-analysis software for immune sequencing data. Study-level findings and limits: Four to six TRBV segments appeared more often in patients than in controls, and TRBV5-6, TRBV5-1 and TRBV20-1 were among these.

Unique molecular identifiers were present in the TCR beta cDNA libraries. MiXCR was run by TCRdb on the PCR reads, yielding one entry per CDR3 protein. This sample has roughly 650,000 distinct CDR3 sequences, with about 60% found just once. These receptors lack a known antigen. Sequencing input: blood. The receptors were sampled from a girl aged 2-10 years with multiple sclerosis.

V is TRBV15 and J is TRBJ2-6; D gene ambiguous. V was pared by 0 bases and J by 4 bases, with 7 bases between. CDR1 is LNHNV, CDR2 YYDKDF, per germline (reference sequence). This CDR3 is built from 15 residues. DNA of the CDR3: TGTGCCACCAGCAGAGATAAGGCCGGGGCCAACGTCCTGACTTTC. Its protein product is CATSRDKAGANVLTF.

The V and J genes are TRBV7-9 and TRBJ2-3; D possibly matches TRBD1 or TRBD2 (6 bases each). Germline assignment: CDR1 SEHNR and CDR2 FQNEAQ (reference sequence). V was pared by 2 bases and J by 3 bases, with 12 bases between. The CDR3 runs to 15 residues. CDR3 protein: CASSLRTGATDTQYF. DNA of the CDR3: TGTGCCAGCAGCTTACGAACGGGGGCAACAGATACGCAGTATTTT.

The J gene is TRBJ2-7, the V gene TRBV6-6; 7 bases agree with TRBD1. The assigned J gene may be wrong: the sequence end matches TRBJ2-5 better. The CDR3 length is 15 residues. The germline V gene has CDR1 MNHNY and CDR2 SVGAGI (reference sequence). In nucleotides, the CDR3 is TGTGCCAGCAGTTACTTCCGAGGGGGCCTAGAGACCCAGTACTTC. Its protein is CASSYFRGGLETQYF.

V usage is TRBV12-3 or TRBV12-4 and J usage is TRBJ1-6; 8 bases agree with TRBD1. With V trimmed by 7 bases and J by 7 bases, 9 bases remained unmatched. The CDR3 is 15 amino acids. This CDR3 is CASKTGVLQNSPLHF. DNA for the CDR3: TGTGCCAGCAAGACAGGGGTTCTGCAGAATTCACCCCTCCACTTT.

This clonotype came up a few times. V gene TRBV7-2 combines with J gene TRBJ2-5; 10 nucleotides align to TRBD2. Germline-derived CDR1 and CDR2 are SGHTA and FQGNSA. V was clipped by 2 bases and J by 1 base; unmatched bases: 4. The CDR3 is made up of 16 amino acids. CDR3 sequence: CASSLFGLAAQETQYF. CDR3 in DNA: TGTGCCAGCAGCTTATTCGGACTAGCGGCCCAAGAGACCCAGTACTTC.

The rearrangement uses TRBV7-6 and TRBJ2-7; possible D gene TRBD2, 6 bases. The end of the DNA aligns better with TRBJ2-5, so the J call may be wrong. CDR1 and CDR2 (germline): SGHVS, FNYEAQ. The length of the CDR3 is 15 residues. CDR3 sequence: CASSSGRVRGETQYF. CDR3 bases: TGTGCCAGCAGCTCAGGACGAGTGCGGGGAGAGACCCAGTACTTC.

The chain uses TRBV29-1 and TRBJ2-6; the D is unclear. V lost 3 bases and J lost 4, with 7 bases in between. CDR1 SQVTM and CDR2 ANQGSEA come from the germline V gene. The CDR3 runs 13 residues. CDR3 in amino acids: CSVDHSGANVLTF. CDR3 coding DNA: TGCAGCGTTGATCACTCCGGGGCCAACGTCCTGACTTTC.

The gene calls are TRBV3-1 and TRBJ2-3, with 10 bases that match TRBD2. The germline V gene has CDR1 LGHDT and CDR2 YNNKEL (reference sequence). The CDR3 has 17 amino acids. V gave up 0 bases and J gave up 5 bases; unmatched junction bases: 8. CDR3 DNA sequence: TGTGCCAGCAGCCAAGAAGGGCTAGCGGGAGTGAAAGATACGCAGTATTTT. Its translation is CASSQEGLAGVKDTQYF.